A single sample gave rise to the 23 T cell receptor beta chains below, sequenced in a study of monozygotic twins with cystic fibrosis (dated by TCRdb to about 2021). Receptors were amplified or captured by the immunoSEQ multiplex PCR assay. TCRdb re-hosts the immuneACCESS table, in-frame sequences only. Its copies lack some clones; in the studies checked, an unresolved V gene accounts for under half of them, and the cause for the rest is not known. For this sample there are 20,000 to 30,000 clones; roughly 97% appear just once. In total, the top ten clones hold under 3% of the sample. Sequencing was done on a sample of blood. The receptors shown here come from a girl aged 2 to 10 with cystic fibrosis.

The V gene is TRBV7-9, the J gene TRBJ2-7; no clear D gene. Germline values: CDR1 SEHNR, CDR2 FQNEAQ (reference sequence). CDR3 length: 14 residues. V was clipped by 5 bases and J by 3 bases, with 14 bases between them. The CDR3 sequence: CASSGRGPIYEQYF. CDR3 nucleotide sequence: TGTGCCAGCAGCGGACGCGGACCTATCTACGAGCAGTACTTC.

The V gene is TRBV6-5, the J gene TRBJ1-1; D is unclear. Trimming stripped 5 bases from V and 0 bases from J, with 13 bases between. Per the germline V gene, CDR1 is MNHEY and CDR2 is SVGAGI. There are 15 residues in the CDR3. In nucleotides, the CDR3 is TGTGCCAGCAGTGGCATGGCCGGACTGAACACTGAAGCTTTCTTT. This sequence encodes CASSGMAGLNTEAFF.

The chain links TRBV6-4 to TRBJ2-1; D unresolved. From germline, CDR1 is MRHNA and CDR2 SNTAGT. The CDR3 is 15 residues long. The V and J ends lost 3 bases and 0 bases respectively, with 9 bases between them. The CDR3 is CASSEAASSYNEQFF. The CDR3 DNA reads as TGTGCCAGCAGTGAGGCGGCGAGCTCCTACAATGAGCAGTTCTTC.

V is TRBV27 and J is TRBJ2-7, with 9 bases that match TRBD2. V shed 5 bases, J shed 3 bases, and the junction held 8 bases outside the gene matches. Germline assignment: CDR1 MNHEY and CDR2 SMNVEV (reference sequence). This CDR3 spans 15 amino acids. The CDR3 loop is CASSPTAGGVYEQYF. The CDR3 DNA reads TGTGCCAGCAGTCCGACGGCGGGAGGGGTCTACGAGCAGTACTTC.

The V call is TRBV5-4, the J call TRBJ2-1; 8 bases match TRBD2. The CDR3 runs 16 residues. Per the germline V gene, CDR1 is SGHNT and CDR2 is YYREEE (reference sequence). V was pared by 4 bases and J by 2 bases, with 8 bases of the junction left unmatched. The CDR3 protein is CASSAYAGGPYNEQFF. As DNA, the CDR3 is TGTGCCAGCAGCGCTTACGCGGGAGGACCCTACAATGAGCAGTTCTTC. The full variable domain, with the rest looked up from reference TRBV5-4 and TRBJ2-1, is ETGVTQSPTHLIKTRGQQVTLRCSSQSGHNTVSWYQQALGQGPQFIFQYYREEENGRGNFPPRFSGLQFPNYSSELNVNALELDDSALYLCASSAYAGGPYNEQFFGPGTRLTVL.

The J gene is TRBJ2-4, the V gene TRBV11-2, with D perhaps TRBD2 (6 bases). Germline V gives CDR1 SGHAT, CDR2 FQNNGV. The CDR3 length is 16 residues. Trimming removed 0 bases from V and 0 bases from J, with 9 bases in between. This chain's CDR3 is CASSLDQGLAKNIQYF. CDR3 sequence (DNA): TGTGCCAGCAGCTTAGATCAGGGACTAGCCAAAAACATTCAGTACTTC.

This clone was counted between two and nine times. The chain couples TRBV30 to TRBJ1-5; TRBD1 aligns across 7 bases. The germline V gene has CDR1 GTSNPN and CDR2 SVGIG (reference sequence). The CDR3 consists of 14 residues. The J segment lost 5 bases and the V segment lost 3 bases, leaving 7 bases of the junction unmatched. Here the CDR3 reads CAWSTGQEYQPQHF. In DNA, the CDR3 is TGTGCCTGGAGCACAGGACAGGAGTATCAGCCCCAGCATTTT.

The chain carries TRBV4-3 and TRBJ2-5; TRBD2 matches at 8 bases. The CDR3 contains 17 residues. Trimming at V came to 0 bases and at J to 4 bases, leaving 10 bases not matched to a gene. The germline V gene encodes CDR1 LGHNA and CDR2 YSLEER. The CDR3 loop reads CASSQDLERELSETQYF. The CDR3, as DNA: TGCGCCAGCAGCCAAGATTTGGAGCGGGAGTTGTCAGAGACCCAGTACTTC.

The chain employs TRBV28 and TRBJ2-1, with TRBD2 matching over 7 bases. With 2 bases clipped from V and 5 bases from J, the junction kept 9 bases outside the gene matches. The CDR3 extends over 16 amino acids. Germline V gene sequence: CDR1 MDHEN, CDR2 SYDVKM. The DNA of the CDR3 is TGTGCCAGCAGTTTACTAGTGCCTAGCGGTAACAATGAGCAGTTCTTC. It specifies CASSLLVPSGNNEQFF.

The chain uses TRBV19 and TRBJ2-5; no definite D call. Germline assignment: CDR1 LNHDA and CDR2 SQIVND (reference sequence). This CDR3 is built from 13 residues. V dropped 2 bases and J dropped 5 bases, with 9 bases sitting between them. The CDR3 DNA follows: TGTGCCAGTAGTATAATCCCCGCCGAGACCCAGTACTTC. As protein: CASSIIPAETQYF. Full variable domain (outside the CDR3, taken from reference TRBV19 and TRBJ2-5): DGGITQSPKYLFRKEGQNVTLSCEQNLNHDAMYWYRQDPGQGLRLIYYSQIVNDFQKGDIAEGYSVSREKKESFPLTVTSAQKNPTAFYLCASSIIPAETQYFGPGTRLLVL.

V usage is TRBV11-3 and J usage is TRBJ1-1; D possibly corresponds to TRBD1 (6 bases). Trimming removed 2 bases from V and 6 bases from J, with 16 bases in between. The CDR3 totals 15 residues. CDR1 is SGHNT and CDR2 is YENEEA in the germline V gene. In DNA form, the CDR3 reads TGTGCCAGCAGCTTATGGGTGACTGAGGGGGCTGAAGCTTTCTTT. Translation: CASSLWVTEGAEAFF. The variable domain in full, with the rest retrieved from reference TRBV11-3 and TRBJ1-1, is EAGVVQSPRYKIIEKKQPVAFWCNPISGHNTLYWYLQNLGQGPELLIRYENEEAVDDSQLPKDRFSAERLKGVDSTLKIQPAELGDSAVYLCASSLWVTEGAEAFFGQGTRLTVV.

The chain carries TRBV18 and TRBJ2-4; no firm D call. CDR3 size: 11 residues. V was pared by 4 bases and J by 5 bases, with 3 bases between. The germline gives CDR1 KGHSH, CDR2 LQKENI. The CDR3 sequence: CASSRENIQYF. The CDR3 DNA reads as TGTGCCAGCTCACGGGAAAACATTCAGTACTTC.

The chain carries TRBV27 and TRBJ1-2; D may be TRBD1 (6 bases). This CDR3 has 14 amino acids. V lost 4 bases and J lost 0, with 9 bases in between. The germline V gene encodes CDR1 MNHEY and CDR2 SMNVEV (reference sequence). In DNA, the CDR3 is TGTGCCAGCAGTTCACAGGGCTCTAACTATGGCTACACCTTC. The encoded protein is CASSSQGSNYGYTF.

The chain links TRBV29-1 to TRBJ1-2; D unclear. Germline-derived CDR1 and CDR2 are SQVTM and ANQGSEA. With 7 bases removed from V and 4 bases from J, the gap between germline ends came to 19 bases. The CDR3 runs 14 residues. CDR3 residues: CSASAGEPAYGYTF. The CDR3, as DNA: TGCAGCGCGAGCGCCGGGGAACCGGCCTATGGCTACACCTTC.

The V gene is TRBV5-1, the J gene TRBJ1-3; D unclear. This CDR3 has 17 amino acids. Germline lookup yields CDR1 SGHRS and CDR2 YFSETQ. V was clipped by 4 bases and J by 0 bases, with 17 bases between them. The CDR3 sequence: CASSPSGLFPSGNTIYF. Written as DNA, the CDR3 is TGCGCCAGCAGCCCATCGGGCCTCTTCCCCTCTGGAAACACCATATATTTT. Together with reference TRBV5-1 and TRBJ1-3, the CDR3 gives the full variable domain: KAGVTQTPRYLIKTRGQQVTLSCSPISGHRSVSWYQQTPGQGLQFLFEYFSETQRNKGNFPGRFSGRQFSNSRSEMNVSTLELGDSALYLCASSPSGLFPSGNTIYFGEGSWLTVV.

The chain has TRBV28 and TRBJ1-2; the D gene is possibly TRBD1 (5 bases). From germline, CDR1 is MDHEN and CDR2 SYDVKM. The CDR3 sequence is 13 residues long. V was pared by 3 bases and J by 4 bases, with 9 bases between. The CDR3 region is CASSLDTAYGYTF. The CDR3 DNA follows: TGTGCCAGCAGTTTGGACACCGCCTATGGCTACACCTTC.

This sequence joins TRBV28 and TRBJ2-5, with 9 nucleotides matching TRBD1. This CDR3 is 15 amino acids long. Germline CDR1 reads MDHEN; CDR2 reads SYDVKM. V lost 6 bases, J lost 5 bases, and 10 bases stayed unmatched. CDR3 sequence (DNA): TGTGCCAGCAGCCGTCCCGGGACAGGGTCGGAGACCCAGTACTTC. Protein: CASSRPGTGSETQYF.

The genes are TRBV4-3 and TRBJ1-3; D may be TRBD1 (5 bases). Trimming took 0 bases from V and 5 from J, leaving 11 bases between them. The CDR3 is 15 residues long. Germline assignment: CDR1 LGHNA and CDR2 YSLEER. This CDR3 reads CASSQEGTERNTIYF. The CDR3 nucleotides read TGCGCCAGCAGCCAAGAGGGGACTGAAAGAAACACCATATATTTT.

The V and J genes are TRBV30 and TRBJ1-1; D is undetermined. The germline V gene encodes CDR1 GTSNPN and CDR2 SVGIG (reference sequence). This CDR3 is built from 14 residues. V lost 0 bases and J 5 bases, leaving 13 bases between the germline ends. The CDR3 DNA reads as TGTGCCTGGAGTGTACTGGAGGTTTGGACTGAAGCTTTCTTT. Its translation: CAWSVLEVWTEAFF.

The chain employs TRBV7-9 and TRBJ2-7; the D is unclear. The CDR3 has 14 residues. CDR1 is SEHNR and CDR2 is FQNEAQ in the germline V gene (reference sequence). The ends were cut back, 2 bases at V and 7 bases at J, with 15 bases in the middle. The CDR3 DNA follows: TGTGCCAGCAGCTTAAACCCCAGGACGGAAGAGCAGTACTTC. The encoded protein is CASSLNPRTEEQYF.

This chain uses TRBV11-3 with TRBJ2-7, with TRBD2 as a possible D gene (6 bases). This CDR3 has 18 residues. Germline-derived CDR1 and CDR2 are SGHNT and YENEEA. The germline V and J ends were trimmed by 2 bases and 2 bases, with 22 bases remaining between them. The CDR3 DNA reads TGTGCCAGCAGCTTAAGTCTTAGGTTCGGCGGAGGGACCTACGAGCAGTACTTC. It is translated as CASSLSLRFGGGTYEQYF.

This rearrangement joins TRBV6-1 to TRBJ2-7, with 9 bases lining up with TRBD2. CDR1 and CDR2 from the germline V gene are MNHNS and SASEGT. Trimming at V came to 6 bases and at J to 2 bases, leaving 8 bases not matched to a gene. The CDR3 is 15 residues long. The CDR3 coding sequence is TGTGCCAGCAGCCGTAGCGGGGGCACTACCTACGAGCAGTACTTC. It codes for CASSRSGGTTYEQYF.

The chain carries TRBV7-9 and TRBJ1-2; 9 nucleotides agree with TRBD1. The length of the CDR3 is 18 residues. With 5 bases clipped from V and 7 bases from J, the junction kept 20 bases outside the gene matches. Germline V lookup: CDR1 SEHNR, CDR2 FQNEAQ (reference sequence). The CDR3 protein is CASSPRTISGTGRTGYTF. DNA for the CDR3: TGTGCCAGCAGCCCACGAACTATTTCCGGGACAGGGAGGACTGGCTACACCTTC.